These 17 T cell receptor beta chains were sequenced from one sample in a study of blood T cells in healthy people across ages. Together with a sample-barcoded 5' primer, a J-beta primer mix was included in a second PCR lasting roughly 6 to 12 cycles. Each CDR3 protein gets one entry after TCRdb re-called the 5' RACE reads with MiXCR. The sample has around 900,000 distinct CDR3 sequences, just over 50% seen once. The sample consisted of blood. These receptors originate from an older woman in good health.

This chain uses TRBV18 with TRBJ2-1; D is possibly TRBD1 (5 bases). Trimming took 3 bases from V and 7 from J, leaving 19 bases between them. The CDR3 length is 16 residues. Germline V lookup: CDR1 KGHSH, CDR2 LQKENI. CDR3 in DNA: TGTGCCAGCTCACCTCGGATGGGCAGGGCAGGGAATGAGCAGTTCTTC. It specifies CASSPRMGRAGNEQFF.

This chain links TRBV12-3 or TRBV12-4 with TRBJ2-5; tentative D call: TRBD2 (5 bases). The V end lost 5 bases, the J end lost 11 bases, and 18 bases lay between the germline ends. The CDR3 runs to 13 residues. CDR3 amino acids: CASSPGLPNEQYF. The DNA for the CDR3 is TGTGCCAGCAGTCCCGGACTTCCTAATGAGCAGTACTTC.

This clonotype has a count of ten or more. CDR3 sequence: CASSLGLAGVGEQYF. The CDR3, as DNA: TGTGCCAGCAGCCTCGGACTAGCGGGAGTGGGGGAGCAGTACTTC. The chain has TRBV7-2 and TRBJ2-5; 13 bases align to TRBD2. Germline V gene lookup returns CDR1 SGHTA and CDR2 FQGNSA. The J segment lost 11 bases and the V segment lost 5 bases, leaving 11 bases of the junction unmatched. The CDR3 contains 15 residues.

The CDR3 DNA is TGTGCCAGCAGAGAGACAGGGTTCCTAAGCACAGATACGCAGTATTTT. This codes for CASRETGFLSTDTQYF. The gene calls are TRBV7-2 and TRBJ2-3, with 7 bases identical to TRBD1. Germline CDR1 SGHTA, CDR2 FQGNSA. V dropped 6 bases and J dropped 0; count of bases not matched to a gene: 9. The CDR3 spans 16 residues.

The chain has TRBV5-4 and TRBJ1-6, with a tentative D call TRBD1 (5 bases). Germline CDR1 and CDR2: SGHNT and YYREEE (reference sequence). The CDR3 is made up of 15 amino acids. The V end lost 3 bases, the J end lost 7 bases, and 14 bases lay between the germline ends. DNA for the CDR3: TGTGCCAGCAGCTCCTCCGGGACGGCGAATTCACCCCTCCACTTT. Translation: CASSSSGTANSPLHF.

CDR3: CASSQGLVAGEASYEQYF. CDR3 nucleotides: TGCGCCAGCAGCCAAGGTTTGGTGGCGGGAGAAGCTTCCTACGAGCAGTACTTC. This chain connects TRBV4-1 to TRBJ2-7, with 7 bases that match TRBD2. V shed 1 base, J shed 1 base, and the junction held 13 bases outside the gene matches. Germline V gives CDR1 MGHRA, CDR2 YSYEKL. This CDR3 has 18 residues.

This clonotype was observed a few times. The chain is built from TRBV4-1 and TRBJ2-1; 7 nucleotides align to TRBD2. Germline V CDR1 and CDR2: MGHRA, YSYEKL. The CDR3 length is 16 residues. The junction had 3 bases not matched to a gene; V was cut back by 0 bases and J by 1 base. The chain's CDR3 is CASSQEALASYNEQFF. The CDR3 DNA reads TGCGCCAGCAGCCAAGAGGCACTAGCGTCCTACAATGAGCAGTTCTTC.

CDR3: CASTGGRTGGSEQFF. The CDR3 bases are TGTGCCAGCACCGGAGGGAGGACGGGGGGAAGTGAGCAGTTCTTC. The genes are TRBV7-8 and TRBJ2-1; 7 bases agree with TRBD2. The ends lost 7 bases at V and 9 bases at J; junction bases unmatched: 15. Germline loops: CDR1 SGHVS, CDR2 FQNEAQ. The CDR3 runs to 15 residues.

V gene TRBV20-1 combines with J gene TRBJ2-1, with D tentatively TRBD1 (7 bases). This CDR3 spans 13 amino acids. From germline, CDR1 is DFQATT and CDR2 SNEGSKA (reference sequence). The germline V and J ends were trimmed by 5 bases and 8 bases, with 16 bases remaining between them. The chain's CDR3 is CSAFGQEGYEQFF. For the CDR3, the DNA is TGCAGTGCTTTTGGACAGGAGGGATATGAGCAGTTCTTC.

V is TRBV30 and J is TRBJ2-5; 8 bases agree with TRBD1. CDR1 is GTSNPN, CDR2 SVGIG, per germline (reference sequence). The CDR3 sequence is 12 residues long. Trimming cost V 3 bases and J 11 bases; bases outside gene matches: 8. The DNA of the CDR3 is TGTGCCTGGAGCCCCGACAGGGGAAAGCAGTACTTC. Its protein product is CAWSPDRGKQYF.

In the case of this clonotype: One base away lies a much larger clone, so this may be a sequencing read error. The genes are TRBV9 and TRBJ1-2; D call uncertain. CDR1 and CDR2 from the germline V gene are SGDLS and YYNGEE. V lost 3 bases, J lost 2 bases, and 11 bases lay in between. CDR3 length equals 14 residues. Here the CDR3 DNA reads TGTGCCAGCAGCGAGATGCAGATGAACTATGGCTACACCTTC. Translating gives CASSEMQMNYGYTF.

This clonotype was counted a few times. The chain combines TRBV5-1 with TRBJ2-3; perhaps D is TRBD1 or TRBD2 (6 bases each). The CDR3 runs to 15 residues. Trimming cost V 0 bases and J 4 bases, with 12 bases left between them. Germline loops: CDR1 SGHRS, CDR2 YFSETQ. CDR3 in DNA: TGCGCCAGCAGCTTGGTGGGGGGCGCCCCAGATACGCAGTATTTT. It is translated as CASSLVGGAPDTQYF.

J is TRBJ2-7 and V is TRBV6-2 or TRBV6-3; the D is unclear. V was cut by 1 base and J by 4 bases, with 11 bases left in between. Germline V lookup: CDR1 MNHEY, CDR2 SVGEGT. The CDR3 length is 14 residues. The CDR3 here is CASSYYGGEYEQYF. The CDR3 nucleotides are TGTGCCAGCAGTTACTATGGCGGTGAATACGAGCAGTACTTC.

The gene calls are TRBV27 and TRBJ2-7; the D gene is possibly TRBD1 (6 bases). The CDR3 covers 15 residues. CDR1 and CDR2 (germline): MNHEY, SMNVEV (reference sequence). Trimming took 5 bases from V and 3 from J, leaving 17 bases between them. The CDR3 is CASSHRPGQNYEQYF. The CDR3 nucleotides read TGTGCCAGCAGTCACCGACCGGGACAAAACTACGAGCAGTACTTC.

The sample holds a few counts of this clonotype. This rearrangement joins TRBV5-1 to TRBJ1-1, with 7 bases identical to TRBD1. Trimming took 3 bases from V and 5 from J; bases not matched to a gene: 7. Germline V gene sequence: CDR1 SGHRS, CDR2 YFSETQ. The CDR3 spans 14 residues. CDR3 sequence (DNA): TGCGCCAGCAGCTCCCGGACAGGTGGGACTGAAGCTTTCTTT. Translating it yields CASSSRTGGTEAFF.

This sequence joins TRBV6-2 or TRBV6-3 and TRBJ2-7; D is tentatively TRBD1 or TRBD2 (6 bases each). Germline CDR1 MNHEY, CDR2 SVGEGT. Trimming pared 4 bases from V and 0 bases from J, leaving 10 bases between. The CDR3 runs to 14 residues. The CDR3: CASSSPGASYEQYF. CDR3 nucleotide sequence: TGTGCCAGCAGTTCCCCGGGGGCCTCCTACGAGCAGTACTTC.

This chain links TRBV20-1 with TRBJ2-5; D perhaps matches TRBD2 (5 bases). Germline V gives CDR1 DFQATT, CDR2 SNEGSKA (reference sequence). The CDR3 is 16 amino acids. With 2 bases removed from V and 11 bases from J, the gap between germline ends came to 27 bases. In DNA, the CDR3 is TGCAGTGCTAGACCCCCTAAGCGGTCCCTCTCATGGGAGCAGTACTTC. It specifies CSARPPKRSLSWEQYF.